This TCR beta chain was documented in a study of shared clonotypes between healthy human individuals. Overall study findings and caveats: Inspection by rarefaction showed sorted-subset sequencing to be incomplete despite large depth. A generally larger estimated richness was seen in naive subsets than in memory subsets.

CD45RA-negative memory and CD45RA+ naive subsets were split from the CD4+ cells. V was shortened by 7 bases and J by 0 bases, with 15 bases between the two germline ends. Looked up from germline, CDR1 is SNHLY and CDR2 is FYNNEI. The length of the CDR3 is 15 residues. Of note for this clone: The antigen is unknown.

Sequenced by immunoSEQ multiplex PCR; TCRdb stores in-frame clones only, minus some. The sample carries some 2.1 million clones, 85% to 95% recorded once. The sequence was obtained from a man aged 18 to 35 in good health. This chain uses TRBV2 with TRBJ2-5; D gene unclear. The sequenced material came from naive CD4+ T cells sorted from blood. Specified subset: CD45RA+ positively selected. The CDR3 loop is CASTPSQAYQETQYF. The CDR3 coding sequence is TGTGCCAGCACCCCCTCTCAGGCGTACCAAGAGACCCAGTACTTC.